The present T cell receptor beta chain was sequenced within a study of blood T cell repertoires in COVID-19. Study information: PBMCs, B-cell-depleted T cells, or T cells provided the cDNA or gDNA that made up the material.

Trimming removed 0 bases at V and 2 bases at J, with 10 bases between. The CDR3 sequence is 15 residues long. Germline-derived CDR1 and CDR2 are SGDLS and YYNGEE. The protocol was immunoSEQ multiplex PCR, while the TCRdb copy is restricted to in-frame clones and leaves out a portion. The table has about 320,000 clones, nearly 90% seen once; the top ten hold approximately 5.2%. This sequence was found in a woman in her twenties or thirties who had recovered from COVID-19. Sequenced sample: PBMCs or T cells enriched from blood (not recorded which). V usage is TRBV9 and J usage is TRBJ2-3, with D possibly TRBD2 on 6 matching bases. The CDR3 sequence: CASSVVEGNTDTQYF. The CDR3 region has the DNA TGTGCCAGCAGCGTAGTGGAGGGGAACACAGATACGCAGTATTTT. The full variable domain, with the rest looked up from reference TRBV9 and TRBJ2-3, is DSGVTQTPKHLITATGQRVTLRCSPRSGDLSVYWYQQSLDQGLQFLIQYYNGEERAKGNILERFSAQQFPDLHSELNLSSLELGDSALYFCASSVVEGNTDTQYFGPGTRLTVL.